These T cell receptor beta chains were read from a single sample in a study of cytomegalovirus exposure and HLA in healthy donors. The assay was immunoSEQ multiplex PCR, and TCRdb's table has in-frame clones only and misses some. This sample has more than 110,000 clones, with 80% found just once. The sequenced sample was PBMCs. Every receptor here comes from a male donor in good health and CMV-seropositive. Both conserved end residues are part of each CDR3. Each record gives: J gene, V gene, D gene, clone size, CDR3 protein, CDR3 DNA. D genes are given only for firm matches. The listing skips clone size in some rows; elsewhere it reads once, few, many or a size class.

J: TRBJ2-1
V: TRBV7-2
D: NA
size: NA
CDR3: CASSLSRYNEQFF
DNA: TGTGCCAGCAGCTTAAGTAGATACAATGAGCAGTTCTTC

J: TRBJ2-1
V: TRBV29-1
D: NA
size: NA
CDR3: CSASFGGNEQFF
DNA: TGCAGCGCCTCTTTTGGGGGGAATGAGCAGTTCTTC

J: TRBJ1-2
V: TRBV19
D: NA
size: NA
CDR3: CASSILLDGVPRFNYGYTF
DNA: TGTGCCAGTAGTATATTACTCGACGGAGTCCCAAGATTTAACTATGGCTACACCTTC

J: TRBJ2-7
V: TRBV9
D: NA
size: NA
CDR3: CASSVAPADSYEQYF
DNA: TGTGCCAGCAGCGTAGCCCCAGCGGACTCCTACGAGCAGTACTTC

J: TRBJ2-3
V: TRBV25-1
D: TRBD2
size: few
CDR3: CASSESTSGGRSTDTQYF
DNA: TGTGCCAGCAGTGAATCCACTAGCGGGGGCCGTAGCACAGATACGCAGTATTTT

J: TRBJ2-7
V: TRBV18
D: TRBD1
size: once
CDR3: CASSPPEGDRVGTYEQYF
DNA: TGTGCCAGCTCACCACCCGAGGGAGACAGGGTGGGAACCTACGAGCAGTACTTC

J: TRBJ2-3
V: TRBV6-5
D: TRBD1
size: few
CDR3: CASTTGQGPADTQYF
DNA: TGTGCCAGCACCACCGGACAGGGCCCGGCAGATACGCAGTATTTT

J: TRBJ2-1
V: TRBV10-2
D: TRBD2
size: NA
CDR3: CASSPGLAGGSSYNEQFF
DNA: TGCGCCAGCAGTCCGGGACTAGCGGGGGGGAGCTCCTACAATGAGCAGTTCTTC

J: TRBJ2-7
V: TRBV4-3
D: TRBD2
size: once
CDR3: CASSQDWLAGGDEQYF
DNA: TGCGCCAGCAGCCAAGATTGGCTAGCGGGAGGGGACGAGCAGTACTTC

J: TRBJ1-5
V: TRBV7-9
D: NA
size: NA
CDR3: CASSGGASYSNQPQHF
DNA: TGTGCCAGCAGCGGCGGAGCCTCATATAGCAATCAGCCCCAGCATTTT

J: TRBJ2-7
V: TRBV5-1
D: NA
size: NA
CDR3: CASSLGSSWGQNYEQYF
DNA: TGCGCCAGCAGCTTGGGGTCCAGCTGGGGCCAGAACTACGAGCAGTACTTC

J: TRBJ1-6
V: TRBV7-8
D: NA
size: once
CDR3: CASSSRERDSPLHF
DNA: TGTGCCAGCAGCTCCCGAGAGCGCGATTCACCCCTCCACTTT

J: TRBJ2-1
V: TRBV29-1
D: TRBD2
size: NA
CDR3: CSIRGLAPSYNEQFF
DNA: TGCAGCATTCGAGGACTAGCCCCGTCCTACAATGAGCAGTTCTTC

J: TRBJ2-3
V: TRBV18
D: TRBD1
size: NA
CDR3: CASSPRGQALTDTQYF
DNA: TGTGCCAGCTCACCCCGGGGACAGGCCTTAACAGATACGCAGTATTTT

J: TRBJ1-5
V: TRBV4-1
D: NA
size: NA
CDR3: CASSRRLIRQPQHF
DNA: TGCGCCAGCAGCCGCCGACTCATCCGGCAGCCCCAGCATTTT

J: TRBJ1-4
V: TRBV30
D: NA
size: few
CDR3: CAWSDKLNEKLFF
DNA: TGTGCCTGGAGTGACAAATTAAATGAAAAACTGTTTTTT

J: TRBJ1-1
V: TRBV4-3
D: NA
size: NA
CDR3: CASSQGPTENTEAFF
DNA: TGCGCCAGCAGCCAAGGCCCCACAGAGAACACTGAAGCTTTCTTT

J: TRBJ1-1
V: TRBV2
D: NA
size: NA
CDR3: CASSLERGEAFF
DNA: TGTGCCAGCAGTCTAGAACGGGGTGAAGCTTTCTTT

J: TRBJ2-7
V: TRBV9
D: NA
size: NA
CDR3: CASSSGGGVSYEQYF
DNA: TGTGCCAGTTCCTCCGGGGGTGGCGTGTCCTACGAGCAGTACTTC

J: TRBJ2-2
V: TRBV7-9
D: TRBD2
size: once
CDR3: CSSSLGRGGNTGELFF
DNA: TGTTCCAGCAGCTTAGGTCGCGGGGGGAACACCGGGGAGCTGTTTTTT

J: TRBJ2-1
V: TRBV28
D: NA
size: NA
CDR3: CASSPRQLYNEQFF
DNA: TGTGCCAGCAGTCCCCGACAGCTCTACAATGAGCAGTTCTTC

J: TRBJ1-1
V: TRBV4-2
D: TRBD1
size: NA
CDR3: CASSRKAGQAEAFF
DNA: TGTGCCAGCAGCCGCAAAGCCGGACAGGCGGAAGCTTTCTTT

J: TRBJ1-4
V: TRBV9
D: TRBD1
size: NA
CDR3: CASSVGQGGNEKLFF
DNA: TGTGCCAGCAGCGTAGGACAGGGAGGCAATGAAAAACTGTTTTTT

J: TRBJ1-2
V: TRBV27
D: TRBD1
size: NA
CDR3: CASSPKTGGFYGYTF
DNA: TGTGCCAGCAGCCCTAAGACAGGGGGCTTCTATGGCTACACCTTC

J: TRBJ1-3
V: TRBV5-5
D: NA
size: NA
CDR3: CASSPRFFSGNTIYF
DNA: TGTGCCAGCAGCCCACGGTTTTTCTCTGGAAACACCATATATTTT

J: TRBJ2-2
V: TRBV5-1
D: NA
size: NA
CDR3: CASSFGDGTNTGELFF
DNA: TGCGCCAGCAGCTTCGGGGATGGGACGAACACCGGGGAGCTGTTTTTT

J: TRBJ2-3
V: TRBV6-5
D: NA
size: few
CDR3: CAINPAGDTQYF
DNA: TGTGCCATCAACCCCGCGGGGGATACGCAGTATTTT

J: TRBJ1-2
V: TRBV28
D: NA
size: NA
CDR3: CASSPGERRGGYTF
DNA: TGTGCCAGCAGTCCCGGGGAGAGACGGGGTGGCTACACCTTC

J: TRBJ2-7
V: TRBV27
D: TRBD1
size: NA
CDR3: CASSLRSGQYSYEQYF
DNA: TGTGCCAGCAGTTTACGGTCGGGACAGTACTCCTACGAGCAGTACTTC

J: TRBJ2-1
V: TRBV7-3
D: NA
size: NA
CDR3: CASSLTGNSYNEQFF
DNA: TGTGCCAGCAGCTTGACAGGTAATTCCTACAATGAGCAGTTCTTC

J: TRBJ1-1
V: TRBV14
D: TRBD1
size: NA
CDR3: CASSQTGTGSEAFF
DNA: TGTGCCAGCAGCCAAACCGGGACAGGGTCTGAAGCTTTCTTT

J: TRBJ2-7
V: TRBV7-2
D: NA
size: NA
CDR3: CASSLYIDEQYF
DNA: TGTGCCAGCAGCTTATATATAGACGAGCAGTACTTC

J: TRBJ1-5
V: TRBV18
D: NA
size: NA
CDR3: CASSPGSGNQPQHF
DNA: TGTGCCAGCTCCCCAGGGAGCGGCAATCAGCCCCAGCATTTT

J: TRBJ2-7
V: TRBV30
D: NA
size: once
CDR3: CAWSVLPSSYEQYF
DNA: TGTGCCTGGAGTGTCTTGCCTAGCTCCTACGAGCAGTACTTC

J: TRBJ2-7
V: TRBV14
D: NA
size: NA
CDR3: CASSFRRDYEQYF
DNA: TGTGCCAGCAGCTTCAGGCGAGACTACGAGCAGTACTTC

J: TRBJ2-2
V: TRBV15
D: TRBD2
size: NA
CDR3: CATRTGTSGTGELFF
DNA: TGTGCCACCAGAACCGGGACTAGCGGGACCGGGGAGCTGTTTTTT

J: TRBJ2-7
V: TRBV28
D: TRBD1
size: NA
CDR3: CASSGPGQGTYEQYF
DNA: TGTGCCAGCAGTGGACCGGGACAGGGAACCTACGAGCAGTACTTC

J: TRBJ2-1
V: TRBV27
D: NA
size: NA
CDR3: CASGTPRYNEQFF
DNA: TGTGCCAGCGGGACTCCGAGGTACAATGAGCAGTTCTTC

J: TRBJ2-7
V: TRBV27
D: TRBD1
size: NA
CDR3: CASSQGQGARDEQYF
DNA: TGTGCCAGCAGTCAAGGACAGGGGGCGCGGGACGAGCAGTACTTC

J: TRBJ2-7
V: TRBV28
D: TRBD2
size: once
CDR3: CASSLGTSSYEQYF
DNA: TGTGCCAGCAGTTTAGGGACTAGTTCCTACGAGCAGTACTTC

J: TRBJ2-3
V: TRBV7-9
D: TRBD2
size: NA
CDR3: CASRPPGLAGTDTQYF
DNA: TGTGCCAGCAGACCCCCGGGACTAGCGGGCACAGATACGCAGTATTTT

J: TRBJ2-1
V: TRBV6-5
D: TRBD2
size: few
CDR3: CASSPSGGAYNEQFF
DNA: TGTGCCAGCAGTCCTAGCGGGGGGGCTTACAATGAGCAGTTCTTC

J: TRBJ2-7
V: TRBV4-1
D: TRBD2
size: NA
CDR3: CASSQQLAGSYEQYF
DNA: TGCGCCAGCAGCCAACAGCTAGCGGGCTCCTACGAGCAGTACTTC

J: TRBJ1-4
V: TRBV5-6
D: NA
size: once
CDR3: CASSLARPANEKLFF
DNA: TGTGCCAGCAGCTTGGCCAGGCCGGCTAATGAAAAACTGTTTTTT

J: TRBJ1-1
V: TRBV10-3
D: TRBD1
size: NA
CDR3: CAITKGQGLVTEAFF
DNA: TGTGCCATCACCAAGGGACAGGGATTGGTAACTGAAGCTTTCTTT

J: TRBJ2-3
V: TRBV6-5
D: NA
size: NA
CDR3: CASSLGQLDTQYF
DNA: TGTGCCAGCTCCCTCGGACAGCTAGATACGCAGTATTTT

J: TRBJ1-4
V: TRBV2
D: TRBD1
size: once
CDR3: CASSARDRGHEKLFF
DNA: TGTGCCAGCAGTGCTAGGGACAGGGGGCATGAAAAACTGTTTTTT

J: TRBJ2-5
V: TRBV11-2
D: NA
size: few
CDR3: CASSLDPSQTQYF
DNA: TGTGCCAGCAGCTTAGATCCCAGTCAGACCCAGTACTTC

J: TRBJ2-5
V: TRBV18
D: NA
size: NA
CDR3: CASSPPTRETQYF
DNA: TGTGCCAGCTCACCCCCAACCAGGGAGACCCAGTACTTC

J: TRBJ2-1
V: TRBV4-2
D: NA
size: NA
CDR3: CASSQVNTAQEQFF
DNA: TGTGCCAGCAGCCAAGTGAACACCGCACAAGAGCAGTTCTTC

J: TRBJ2-3
V: TRBV7-9
D: NA
size: NA
CDR3: CTSSLVTGLRDTQYF
DNA: TGTACCAGCAGCTTAGTGACGGGGTTGAGGGATACGCAGTATTTT

J: TRBJ2-7
V: TRBV4-1
D: NA
size: NA
CDR3: CASSQGLDSSYEQYF
DNA: TGCGCCAGCAGCCAAGGACTGGATAGCTCCTACGAGCAGTACTTC

J: TRBJ2-5
V: TRBV28
D: NA
size: NA
CDR3: CASSFPLNGAKETQYF
DNA: TGTGCCAGCAGTTTCCCCCTGAACGGAGCAAAAGAGACCCAGTACTTC

J: TRBJ1-3
V: TRBV29-1
D: TRBD1
size: once
CDR3: CSVEENRGDTIYF
DNA: TGCAGCGTTGAAGAAAACAGGGGAGACACCATATATTTT

J: TRBJ1-1
V: TRBV5-5
D: NA
size: NA
CDR3: CASSLFFDSNTEAFF
DNA: TGTGCCAGCAGCTTGTTTTTCGACAGCAACACTGAAGCTTTCTTT